Listed below are T cell receptor beta chains from one sample, sequenced in a study of T cell repertoires in cytomegalovirus infection. These receptors have no known antigen. TCRdb independently ran MiXCR on the reads; one entry per CDR3 protein. The sample includes under 150,000 distinct CDR3 sequences, roughly 25% of them seen just once. Sequenced: PBMCs, sequenced either directly or after in vitro stimulation (not recorded which). All receptors derive from a human donor in good health (CMV status not recorded). Some clones in this sample may be carry-over from other donors' samples. Both conserved end residues are part of each CDR3. The D gene is left open where the match is weak. Clone size appears in some rows only: once, few, many, or a class for an expanded clone.

abundance,v_gene,d_gene,j_gene,CDR3aa,CDR3nt
NA,TRBV28,NA,TRBJ2-3,CASSTRGTDTQYF,TGTGCCAGCTCGACCCGGGGTACAGATACGCAGTATTTT
NA,TRBV2,TRBD2,TRBJ2-1,CAKRTSDLNEQFF,TGTGCCAAAAGGACTAGCGACCTCAATGAGCAGTTCTTC
NA,TRBV6-5,TRBD2,TRBJ2-1,CASSLAGDSYNEQFF,TGTGCCAGCAGTCTAGCGGGAGATTCCTACAATGAGCAGTTCTTC
many,TRBV7-2,NA,TRBJ2-7,CASSLATLGPSGGSYEQYF,TGTGCCAGCAGCTTAGCGACCCTCGGGCCCTCGGGTGGCTCCTACGAGCAGTACTTC
many,TRBV7-2,NA,TRBJ2-1,CASSPSTRLDEQFF,TGTGCCAGCAGCCCCTCGACCCGTCTTGATGAGCAGTTCTTC
NA,TRBV6-5,NA,TRBJ1-1,CATMEAFF,TGTGCCACAATGGAAGCTTTCTTT
few,TRBV24-1,TRBD2,TRBJ2-1,CATTGLAGDNEQFF,TGTGCCACCACTGGACTAGCGGGAGACAATGAGCAGTTCTTC
many,TRBV28,NA,TRBJ1-3,CASSGPPWNTIYF,TGTGCCAGCAGTGGACCCCCCTGGAACACCATATATTTT
few,TRBV7-8,NA,TRBJ2-3,CASSLSRAPDTQYF,TGTGCCAGCAGCTTAAGCAGGGCCCCAGATACGCAGTATTTT
few,TRBV28,TRBD2,TRBJ2-3,CASTKPKTSGRTDTQYF,TGTGCCAGCACCAAACCTAAGACTAGCGGGAGGACAGATACGCAGTATTTT
few,TRBV2,NA,TRBJ2-7,CASTKKLRSYEQYF,TGTGCCAGCACCAAAAAGTTGCGCTCCTACGAGCAGTACTTC
few,TRBV15,NA,TRBJ1-5,CATSRGGPNQPQHF,TGTGCCACCAGCAGAGGAGGCCCCAATCAGCCCCAGCATTTT
few,TRBV11-2,NA,TRBJ1-5,CASSLGWGSNQPQHF,TGTGCCAGCAGCTTAGGTTGGGGTAGCAATCAGCCCCAGCATTTT
few,TRBV10-3,TRBD1,TRBJ2-7,CAITATGTGGSEQYF,TGTGCCATCACCGCAACCGGGACAGGGGGCTCCGAGCAGTACTTC
NA,TRBV7-2,NA,TRBJ1-1,CASSLENTEAFF,TGTGCCAGCAGCTTAGAGAACACTGAAGCTTTCTTT
many,TRBV7-8,NA,TRBJ1-4,CASSLARPGEKLFF,TGTGCCAGCAGCTTAGCCCGCCCGGGCGAAAAACTGTTTTTT
many,TRBV24-1,TRBD2,TRBJ2-5,CATSDRAAREGLGETQYF,TGTGCCACCAGTGACCGTGCGGCGCGGGAGGGCCTCGGGGAGACCCAGTACTTC
few,TRBV5-1,NA,TRBJ2-3,CASSLAQTTDTQYF,TGCGCCAGCAGCTTGGCACAGACTACAGATACGCAGTATTTT
few,TRBV20-1,TRBD1,TRBJ1-2,CSAPGTGRIGNYGYTF,TGCAGTGCTCCCGGGACAGGGAGGATTGGCAACTATGGCTACACCTTC
NA,TRBV19,NA,TRBJ2-3,CASRNRATTDTQYF,TGTGCCAGTAGGAACAGGGCCACCACAGATACGCAGTATTTT
NA,TRBV7-2,TRBD1,TRBJ1-1,CASSSPDRADTEAFF,TGTGCCAGCAGCTCCCCCGACAGGGCTGACACTGAAGCTTTCTTT
few,TRBV7-2,NA,TRBJ1-5,CASSRGRVNQPQHF,TGTGCCAGCAGCCGGGGGAGAGTAAATCAGCCCCAGCATTTT
NA,TRBV7-2,TRBD2,TRBJ2-3,CASSLTRSGLATDTQYF,TGTGCCAGCAGCTTAACTCGATCGGGACTAGCGACAGATACGCAGTATTTT
once,TRBV19,NA,TRBJ1-1,CASSGAHDTEAFF,TGTGCCAGTAGTGGGGCACACGACACTGAAGCTTTCTTT
many,TRBV4-1,TRBD1,TRBJ1-4,CASSQGDRDLEKLFF,TGCGCCAGCAGCCAAGGGGACAGGGATTTGGAAAAACTGTTTTTT
NA,TRBV6-2/TRBV6-3,TRBD2,TRBJ2-7,CASTGAGAYEQYF,TGTGCCAGCACAGGAGCGGGAGCATACGAGCAGTACTTC
NA,TRBV11-2,TRBD1,TRBJ2-7,CASRPPGTGSLEQYF,TGTGCCAGCAGACCTCCGGGGACAGGGTCCCTGGAGCAGTACTTC
NA,TRBV7-2,NA,TRBJ2-1,CASSSTSLKGTYNEQFF,TGTGCCAGCAGCTCAACTAGCTTGAAAGGCACCTACAATGAGCAGTTCTTC
NA,TRBV6-2/TRBV6-3,TRBD1,TRBJ1-5,CASSYGWGTGLNQPQHF,TGTGCCAGCAGTTACGGTTGGGGGACAGGGCTCAATCAGCCCCAGCATTTT
NA,TRBV20-1,TRBD1,TRBJ2-1,CSAPGTDYNEQFF,TGCAGTGCTCCCGGGACAGATTACAATGAGCAGTTCTTC
many,TRBV27,TRBD1,TRBJ1-1,CASRGLQGVYTEAFF,TGTGCCAGCAGGGGATTACAGGGGGTGTACACTGAAGCTTTCTTT
NA,TRBV7-6,NA,TRBJ2-7,CASITDTSSYEQYF,TGTGCCAGCATCACGGACACTTCCTCCTACGAGCAGTACTTC
few,TRBV9,NA,TRBJ2-5,CASSVLGALSGTQYF,TGTGCCAGCAGCGTACTGGGGGCCCTCTCAGGAACCCAGTACTTC
few,TRBV12-3/TRBV12-4,NA,TRBJ1-5,CASTPDSLPYSNQPQHF,TGTGCCAGCACCCCTGACAGTCTTCCTTATAGCAATCAGCCCCAGCATTTT
many,TRBV4-3,NA,TRBJ2-3,CASSQGPGEDTQYF,TGCGCCAGCAGCCAAGGGCCAGGGGAAGATACGCAGTATTTT
NA,TRBV7-8,NA,TRBJ1-3,CASSSDRMSGNTIYF,TGTGCCAGCAGCTCCGACAGGATGAGTGGAAACACCATATATTTT
NA,TRBV7-9,TRBD2,TRBJ2-3,CASSRRRLAGGGTDTQYF,TGTGCCAGCAGCCGCCGCAGACTAGCGGGAGGAGGGACAGATACGCAGTATTTT
few,TRBV7-2,NA,TRBJ2-7,CASERGRREQYF,TGTGCCAGCGAGAGAGGTCGACGCGAGCAGTACTTC
few,TRBV7-6,TRBD2,TRBJ2-5,CASSSQRGLAFQETQYF,TGTGCCAGCAGCTCCCAACGGGGACTAGCCTTCCAAGAGACCCAGTACTTC
NA,TRBV19,NA,TRBJ1-1,CASSIAQEDEAFF,TGTGCCAGTAGTATAGCTCAGGAGGATGAAGCTTTCTTT
few,TRBV19,NA,TRBJ2-2,CASWALANTGELFF,TGTGCCAGTTGGGCGTTAGCGAACACCGGGGAGCTGTTTTTT
few,TRBV15,TRBD1,TRBJ1-2,CATSTRDSPNYGYTF,TGTGCCACCAGCACCCGGGACAGTCCTAACTATGGCTACACCTTC
many,TRBV7-2,TRBD2,TRBJ2-1,CASSPRPAGERNEQFF,TGTGCCAGCAGCCCCCGGCCAGCGGGAGAAAGGAATGAGCAGTTCTTC
NA,TRBV4-1,TRBD2,TRBJ2-7,CASSQGAGTSDEQYF,TGTGCCAGCAGCCAAGGAGCCGGGACTAGTGACGAGCAGTACTTC
NA,TRBV12-3/TRBV12-4,NA,TRBJ1-5,CASSPGRGGQPQHF,TGTGCCAGCAGCCCCGGGAGGGGAGGACAGCCCCAGCATTTT
few,TRBV5-1,NA,TRBJ2-2,CASGSFTGELFF,TGCGCCAGTGGGTCCTTCACCGGGGAGCTGTTTTTT
few,TRBV20-1,NA,TRBJ2-5,CSARGRGGQAKETQYF,TGCAGTGCTAGAGGTCGGGGGGGACAGGCCAAAGAGACCCAGTACTTC
NA,TRBV28,NA,TRBJ2-7,CASSSGGTSYEQYF,TGTGCCAGCAGTTCCGGCGGGACTTCCTACGAGCAGTACTTC
NA,TRBV5-5,NA,TRBJ2-1,CASRWTTSSYNEQFF,TGTGCCAGCAGATGGACAACCAGCTCCTACAATGAGCAGTTCTTC
many,TRBV7-9,TRBD2,TRBJ2-1,CASSQGTSGSNEQFF,TGTGCCAGCAGCCAAGGGACTAGCGGGAGTAATGAGCAGTTCTTC
few,TRBV6-2/TRBV6-3,NA,TRBJ2-1,CASSYGSAYNEQFF,TGTGCCAGCAGTTATGGTAGCGCCTACAATGAGCAGTTCTTC
few,TRBV7-3,TRBD1,TRBJ1-6,CASSLTGQGINSPLHF,TGTGCCAGCAGCTTAACGGGACAGGGGATTAATTCACCCCTCCACTTT
NA,TRBV6-5,NA,TRBJ2-3,CASSYSYSTDTQYF,TGTGCCAGCAGTTACTCGTACAGCACAGATACGCAGTATTTT